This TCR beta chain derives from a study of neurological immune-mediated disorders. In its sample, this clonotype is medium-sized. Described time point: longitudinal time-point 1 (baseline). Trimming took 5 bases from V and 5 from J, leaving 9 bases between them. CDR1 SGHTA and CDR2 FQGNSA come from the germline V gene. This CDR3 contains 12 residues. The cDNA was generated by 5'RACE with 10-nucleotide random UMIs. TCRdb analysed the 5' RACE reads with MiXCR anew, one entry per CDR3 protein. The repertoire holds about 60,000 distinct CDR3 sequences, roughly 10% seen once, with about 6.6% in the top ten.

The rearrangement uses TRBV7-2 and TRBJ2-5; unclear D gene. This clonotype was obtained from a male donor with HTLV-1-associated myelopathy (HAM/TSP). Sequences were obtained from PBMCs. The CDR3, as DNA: TGTGCCAGCAGCCTACTTCTGGAGACCCAGTACTTC. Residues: CASSLLLETQYF. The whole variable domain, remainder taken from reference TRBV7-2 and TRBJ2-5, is GAGVSQSPSNKVTEKGKDVELRCDPISGHTALYWYRQSLGQGLEFLIYFQGNSAPDKSGLPSDRFSAERTGGSVSTLTIQRTQQEDSAVYLCASSLLLETQYFGPGTRLLVL.